A single sample is the source of the 19 T cell receptor beta chains below, sequenced in a study of cytomegalovirus exposure and HLA in healthy donors. PCR was performed using 60 Vbeta and 13 Jbeta primers. Profiled with immunoSEQ multiplex PCR; TCRdb holds only in-frame clones, not every one. The sample yields about 180,000 clones, more than 75% seen once. Sequencing was done on a sample of PBMCs. The source is a man aged 40-50 years in good health and CMV-seronegative.

This clone was detected only once. The V and J genes are TRBV5-1 and TRBJ2-3; D is uncertain. The CDR3 has 13 residues. Germline V gives CDR1 SGHRS, CDR2 YFSETQ. V lost 7 bases to trimming and J lost 2 bases, with 11 bases between them. For the CDR3, the DNA is TGCGCCAGCCTCAAGGAGTACACAGATACGCAGTATTTT. This translates into CASLKEYTDTQYF. The full variable domain, its missing parts supplied by reference TRBV5-1 and TRBJ2-3, is KAGVTQTPRYLIKTRGQQVTLSCSPISGHRSVSWYQQTPGQGLQFLFEYFSETQRNKGNFPGRFSGRQFSNSRSEMNVSTLELGDSALYLCASLKEYTDTQYFGPGTRLTVL.

This clone has only one observation. The chain employs TRBV7-9 and TRBJ2-7; TRBD2 aligns across 12 bases. Unmatched junction bases numbered 5, after V lost 5 bases and J lost 6 bases. Germline loops: CDR1 SEHNR, CDR2 FQNEAQ (reference sequence). The CDR3 is 14 residues long. CDR3 sequence reads: CASSPGLAGSEQYF. The CDR3 bases are TGTGCCAGCAGCCCCGGACTAGCGGGGAGCGAGCAGTACTTC.

V usage is TRBV2 and J usage is TRBJ1-5, with D unclear. The CDR3 runs 17 residues. V was trimmed by 2 bases and J by 5 bases, leaving 19 bases between them. From germline, CDR1 is SNHLY and CDR2 FYNNEI. In nucleotides, the CDR3 is TGTGCCAGCAGTGAATCCCGGGGAGGAGCTCTCTATCAGCCCCAGCATTTT. This codes for CASSESRGGALYQPQHF.

A single count supports this clone. The chain combines TRBV6-5 with TRBJ2-2; D is possibly TRBD1 (6 bases). CDR1 MNHEY and CDR2 SVGAGI come from the germline V gene. This CDR3 is 15 amino acids long. V lost 5 bases and J 1 base, leaving 11 bases between the germline ends. The DNA of the CDR3 is TGTGCCAGCAGTCAGTACAGGGAGAACACCGGGGAGCTGTTTTTT. Translated, it gives CASSQYRENTGELFF.

The chain has TRBV4-1 and TRBJ1-5, with TRBD1 matching 10 bases. The germline CDR1 and CDR2 sequences are MGHRA and YSYEKL. The CDR3 runs 15 residues. V shed 1 base, J shed 6 bases, and the junction held 3 bases outside the gene matches. This CDR3 reads CASSQGQGAGQPQHF. The CDR3 DNA sequence: TGCGCCAGCAGCCAAGGACAGGGGGCGGGTCAGCCCCAGCATTTT.

J is TRBJ1-4 and V is TRBV9; 9 nucleotides agree with TRBD1. From germline, CDR1 is SGDLS and CDR2 YYNGEE. The junction had 6 bases not matched to a gene; V was cut back by 4 bases and J by 5 bases. CDR3 size: 15 residues. CDR3 amino acids: CASSRSGTGNEKLFF. CDR3 in DNA: TGTGCCAGCAGCCGATCCGGGACAGGGAATGAAAAACTGTTTTTT.

This chain links TRBV7-9 with TRBJ2-7; D is possibly TRBD2 (7 bases). This CDR3 spans 14 amino acids. Germline V CDR1 and CDR2: SEHNR, FQNEAQ (reference sequence). The V and J ends lost 4 bases and 7 bases respectively, with 17 bases between them. The CDR3 DNA follows: TGTGCCAGCAGCTCCGTCGCGGGGGCGGGAGAGCAGTACTTC. Protein sequence: CASSSVAGAGEQYF.

The chain has TRBV5-8 and TRBJ1-2; D is unresolved. V was trimmed by 1 base and J by 0 bases, leaving 10 bases between them. CDR3 size: 15 residues. CDR1 is SGHTS, CDR2 YDEGEE, per germline. The CDR3: CASSLRHLANYGYTF. The CDR3 bases are TGTGCCAGCAGCTTGAGGCACCTAGCTAACTATGGCTACACCTTC.

This clone was recorded only once. This chain links TRBV18 with TRBJ1-1; D is possibly TRBD1 (6 bases). Germline assignment: CDR1 KGHSH and CDR2 LQKENI. Trimming removed 5 bases from V and 1 base from J, with 14 bases in between. The CDR3 is made up of 15 amino acids. The CDR3 loop is CASSTRTERNTEAFF. The CDR3 nucleotides read TGTGCCAGCTCAACCCGGACAGAACGGAACACTGAAGCTTTCTTT.

This clone was found once. The chain joins TRBV5-1 to TRBJ1-1; D might be TRBD1 (5 bases). The CDR3 has 16 residues. Germline V gives CDR1 SGHRS, CDR2 YFSETQ. Deletions cut 4 bases from V and 3 bases from J, with 19 bases between. CDR3 bases: TGCGCCAGCAGCCCCTGGGGGGAGGGTAGGGACACTGAAGCTTTCTTT. Translation: CASSPWGEGRDTEAFF.

This clone turned up a few times. This chain uses TRBV11-3 with TRBJ1-1; weak D call: TRBD1 (5 bases). The V gene's germline CDR1 is SGHNT and CDR2 YENEEA. This CDR3 comprises 13 residues. V was cut by 3 bases and J by 2 bases, with 7 bases left in between. This CDR3 is CASSFDSNTEAFF. The CDR3 DNA follows: TGTGCCAGCAGCTTTGACAGCAACACTGAAGCTTTCTTT. Drawing the rest from reference TRBV11-3 and TRBJ1-1, the complete variable domain is EAGVVQSPRYKIIEKKQPVAFWCNPISGHNTLYWYLQNLGQGPELLIRYENEEAVDDSQLPKDRFSAERLKGVDSTLKIQPAELGDSAVYLCASSFDSNTEAFFGQGTRLTVV.

V gene TRBV28 combines with J gene TRBJ2-6, with TRBD1 identical over 7 bases. Germline CDR1 is MDHEN and CDR2 is SYDVKM. The V and J ends lost 8 bases and 2 bases, in that order; junction bases with no gene match: 6. The CDR3 runs to 15 residues. CDR3 coding DNA: TGTGCCAGCGGGACAGACGGCACTGGGGCCAACGTCCTGACTTTC. Protein product: CASGTDGTGANVLTF. Drawing the rest from reference TRBV28 and TRBJ2-6, the complete variable domain is DVKVTQSSRYLVKRTGEKVFLECVQDMDHENMFWYRQDPGLGLRLIYFSYDVKMKEKGDIPEGYSVSREKKERFSLILESASTNQTSMYLCASGTDGTGANVLTFGAGSRLTVL.

The V gene is TRBV28, the J gene TRBJ2-5; 7 bases match TRBD1. TRBJ2-7 explains the end of the DNA better; the J call may be wrong. This CDR3 is 13 amino acids long. The V gene's germline CDR1 is MDHEN and CDR2 SYDVKM. CDR3 loop: CASSLTGPHEQYF. CDR3 nucleotide sequence: TGTGCCAGCAGTTTGACAGGGCCCCACGAGCAGTACTTC.

V usage is TRBV7-3 and J usage is TRBJ2-2, with D unclear. The germline CDR1 and CDR2 sequences are SGHTA and FQGTGA. This CDR3 has 14 amino acids. Trimming shortened V by 7 bases and J by 0 bases, and 9 bases separated the two germline ends. The CDR3 DNA sequence: TGTGCCAGCAAGGTAGCAGCGAACACCGGGGAGCTGTTTTTT. It translates to CASKVAANTGELFF.

In regard to this clone: The sample contains more than one DNA sequence encoding this CDR3. The J gene is TRBJ1-2, the V gene TRBV18; maybe TRBD1 (5 bases). The CDR3 length is 15 residues. V dropped 0 bases and J dropped 2 bases, with 10 bases sitting between them. Germline CDR1 is KGHSH and CDR2 is LQKENI. The CDR3 sequence is CASSPPQGSNYGYTF. The CDR3 coding sequence is TGTGCCAGCTCACCACCGCAGGGCTCAAACTATGGCTACACCTTC.

J is TRBJ1-4 and V is TRBV11-1; 9 bases are a match to TRBD1. V gave up 2 bases and J gave up 8 bases; unmatched junction bases: 9. CDR1 and CDR2 from the germline V gene are SGHAT and FQDESV (reference sequence). The CDR3 length is 16 residues. DNA of the CDR3: TGTGCCAGCAGCTTATTCAAGGGACAGGGAGAAGAAAAACTGTTTTTT. Translation: CASSLFKGQGEEKLFF.

V and J are TRBV23-1 and TRBJ2-2, with D maybe TRBD1 (6 bases). TRBV23-1 is recorded as an ORF, its role being uncertain. Trimming left V 0 bases short and J 1 base short, with 18 bases between. CDR3 length: 19 residues. The CDR3 loop reads CASSQSARQGHLNTGELFF. CDR3 coding DNA: TGCGCCAGCAGTCAATCGGCCCGGCAGGGACACCTGAACACCGGGGAGCTGTTTTTT.

This clone is a singleton in its sample. V usage is TRBV7-9 and J usage is TRBJ1-1; 10 bases match TRBD1. The CDR3 extends over 14 amino acids. Germline assignment: CDR1 SEHNR and CDR2 FQNEAQ (reference sequence). Trimming at V came to 6 bases and at J to 5 bases, leaving 6 bases not matched to a gene. In nucleotides, the CDR3 is TGTGCCAGCAGTCGGGACAGGGGAGGGACTGAAGCTTTCTTT. Translated, it gives CASSRDRGGTEAFF. Full variable domain (remainder filled in from reference TRBV7-9 and TRBJ1-1): DTGVSQNPRHKITKRGQNVTFRCDPISEHNRLYWYRQTLGQGPEFLTYFQNEAQLEKSRLLSDRFSAERPKGSFSTLEIQRTEQGDSAMYLCASSRDRGGTEAFFGQGTRLTVV.

The chain has TRBV6-5 and TRBJ1-5, with D unresolved. The CDR3 totals 13 residues. Trimming shortened V by 0 bases and J by 7 bases, and 7 bases separated the two germline ends. Germline V gene data show CDR1 as MNHEY and CDR2 as SVGAGI. CDR3 in DNA: TGTGCCAGCAGTTACTCACTTGAACAGCCCCAGCATTTT. It translates to CASSYSLEQPQHF.